Listed below are T cell receptor beta chains from one sample, sequenced in a study of blood T cell repertoires in COVID-19. Clones were read by immunoSEQ multiplex PCR, and TCRdb kept only the in-frame ones, dropping some. The data show 120,000 to 150,000 clones, around 90% seen once. The sequenced material came from peripheral blood. These receptors were collected from a human donor in a cohort sampled during active COVID-19. Each CDR3 is given with its conserved first and last residue. The D gene is left open where the match is weak. Clone size appears in some rows only: once, few, many, or a class for an expanded clone.

CDR3,DNA,D,J,size,V
CASSFITGGVQETQYF,TGTGCCAGCAGTTTTATAACAGGGGGCGTCCAAGAGACCCAGTACTTC,TRBD1,TRBJ2-5,.,TRBV27
CASSPAGGRSDTQYF,TGTGCCAGCAGTCCAGCGGGGGGGAGGTCAGATACGCAGTATTTT,TRBD2,TRBJ2-3,.,TRBV28
CASSFGLAGVWDEQFF,TGTGCCAGCAGCTTTGGGCTAGCGGGAGTTTGGGATGAGCAGTTCTTC,TRBD2,TRBJ2-1,.,TRBV7-9
CASRPAQGRNQPQHF,TGTGCCAGCAGACCTGCACAGGGGCGCAATCAGCCCCAGCATTTT,TRBD1,TRBJ1-5,.,TRBV28
CANTARPGLEEGGANVLTF,TGTGCCAACACCGCCCGCCCGGGACTAGAAGAAGGTGGGGCCAACGTCCTGACTTTC,TRBD2,TRBJ2-6,.,TRBV2
CASTRGLNGNTIYF,TGCGCCAGCACCAGGGGGCTAAACGGAAACACCATATATTTT,TRBD1,TRBJ1-3,.,TRBV10-2
CASRSGTGPLNTDTQYF,TGCGCCAGCAGGTCCGGGACAGGCCCCCTTAACACAGATACGCAGTATTTT,TRBD1,TRBJ2-3,.,TRBV5-1
CASSIGAGQPQHF,TGTGCCAGTAGTATAGGCGCGGGGCAGCCCCAGCATTTT,.,TRBJ1-5,.,TRBV19
CASSLNGAATEAFF,TGTGCCAGCAGCTTAAATGGGGCAGCCACTGAAGCTTTCTTT,.,TRBJ1-1,.,TRBV7-3
CASSQDVGTGVYNEQFF,TGTGCCAGCAGCCAAGATGTGGGGACAGGGGTCTACAATGAGCAGTTCTTC,TRBD1,TRBJ2-1,.,TRBV14
CAISESGGGISPLHF,TGTGCCATCAGTGAGTCGGGGGGTGGTATATCACCCCTCCACTTT,.,TRBJ1-6,.,TRBV10-3
CASSSPGAGYEQYF,TGTGCCAGCAGCTCCCCAGGGGCGGGCTACGAGCAGTACTTC,.,TRBJ2-7,.,TRBV28
CASSLSGANVGETQYF,TGTGCCAGCAGCTTAAGTGGGGCAAACGTTGGGGAGACCCAGTACTTC,.,TRBJ2-5,many,TRBV7-3
CASRPTGNDGYTF,TGTGCCAGCAGGCCAACAGGGAATGATGGCTACACCTTC,.,TRBJ1-2,.,TRBV6-4
CASSLLAVNTGELFF,TGTGCCAGCAGCTTACTAGCGGTGAACACCGGGGAGCTGTTTTTT,TRBD2,TRBJ2-2,.,TRBV7-9
CASSSSSYNSPLHF,TGCGCCAGCAGCTCGAGCTCCTATAATTCACCCCTCCACTTT,.,TRBJ1-6,.,TRBV5-1
CASRQGLPNEKLFF,TGTGCCAGCCGCCAGGGGCTACCGAATGAAAAACTGTTTTTT,.,TRBJ1-4,once,TRBV2
CATSRVTGPYEQYF,TGTGCCACCAGCAGAGTGACAGGGCCCTACGAGCAGTACTTC,TRBD1,TRBJ2-7,.,TRBV15
CASSLAGTNEKLFF,TGTGCCAGCAGCTTGGCCGGGACTAATGAAAAACTGTTTTTT,.,TRBJ1-4,once,TRBV5-4
CASSFTGGPYNEQFF,TGTGCCAGCAGTTTCACGGGAGGGCCATACAATGAGCAGTTCTTC,TRBD2,TRBJ2-1,few,TRBV27
CASSMVGAYGYTF,TGTGCCAGTAGTATGGTAGGGGCGTATGGCTACACCTTC,.,TRBJ1-2,.,TRBV19
CASSRTGVSNQPQHF,TGTGCCAGCAGTCGGACAGGCGTTAGCAATCAGCCCCAGCATTTT,TRBD1,TRBJ1-5,.,TRBV6-5
CASSTLGIGGDTQYF,TGTGCCAGCAGTACCCTCGGAATAGGGGGAGATACGCAGTATTTT,.,TRBJ2-3,.,TRBV6-5
CASTQGYQPQHF,TGTGCCAGCACGCAGGGGTATCAGCCCCAGCATTTT,.,TRBJ1-5,.,TRBV19
CASSPGGVGHDEQFF,TGTGCCAGCAGCCCGGGAGGGGTGGGTCACGATGAGCAGTTCTTC,TRBD2,TRBJ2-1,.,TRBV11-3
CASSRDRGVNSPLHF,TGTGCCAGCAGCCGCGACAGGGGTGTTAATTCACCCCTCCACTTT,TRBD1,TRBJ1-6,.,TRBV7-2
CASRGQGPSHEQYF,TGTGCCAGCAGGGGACAGGGGCCGTCCCACGAGCAGTACTTC,TRBD1,TRBJ2-7,.,TRBV28
CASSQSDRNTGELFF,TGTGCCAGCAGCCAATCGGACAGGAACACCGGGGAGCTGTTTTTT,.,TRBJ2-2,few,TRBV3-1/TRBV3-2
CASSDVDTYQETQYF,TGTGCCAGCAGTGATGTAGACACGTACCAAGAGACCCAGTACTTC,.,TRBJ2-5,.,TRBV2
CASKDRGPSYEQYF,TGTGCCAGTAAAGACAGGGGGCCTTCCTACGAGCAGTACTTC,TRBD1,TRBJ2-7,.,TRBV19
CASSEGRGLYEQYF,TGCGCCAGCAGTGAGGGAAGGGGGCTCTACGAGCAGTACTTC,TRBD1,TRBJ2-7,few,TRBV10-2
CASSLGTSGSHF,TGTGCCAGCAGCTTAGGAACTAGCGGCTCGCACTTC,TRBD2,TRBJ2-7,.,TRBV7-2
CASSLTGLVGYTF,TGTGCCAGCAGCTTGACAGGATTAGTTGGCTACACCTTC,.,TRBJ1-2,.,TRBV13
CASSPTGINNEQFF,TGTGCCAGTAGTCCAACCGGGATTAACAATGAGCAGTTCTTC,.,TRBJ2-1,.,TRBV19